Here is one TCR beta chain with its context. The data originate from a study of blood T cell repertoires in COVID-19. Study-level background: There were acute and convalescent COVID-19 samples, and they came from the United States, Italy and Spain. In each case, the material was cDNA or gDNA derived from T cells, B-cell-depleted T cells, or PBMCs.

As originally analysed: From reference gene primer amplification, estimates of nucleated cell counts were derived. The data were produced by immunoSEQ multiplex PCR, yet TCRdb's version contains in-frame clones alone and is incomplete. V, J and clone size reflect that table, while D and trimming were determined from the DNA. This table has about 670,000 clones, about 87% appearing once. Sample: peripheral blood. The source of this sequence is a woman younger than 30 with acute or convalescent COVID-19.

CDR3 DNA: TGTGCCAGCAGCCTAGGACAGCTCGCTAACTATGGCTACACCTTC. It codes for CASSLGQLANYGYTF. J is TRBJ1-2 and V is TRBV11-2; D perhaps matches TRBD1 (6 bases). Germline CDR1 is SGHAT and CDR2 is FQNNGV. The V gene lost 5 bases and the J gene lost 0 bases, with 13 bases spanning the gap. The CDR3 contains 15 residues.